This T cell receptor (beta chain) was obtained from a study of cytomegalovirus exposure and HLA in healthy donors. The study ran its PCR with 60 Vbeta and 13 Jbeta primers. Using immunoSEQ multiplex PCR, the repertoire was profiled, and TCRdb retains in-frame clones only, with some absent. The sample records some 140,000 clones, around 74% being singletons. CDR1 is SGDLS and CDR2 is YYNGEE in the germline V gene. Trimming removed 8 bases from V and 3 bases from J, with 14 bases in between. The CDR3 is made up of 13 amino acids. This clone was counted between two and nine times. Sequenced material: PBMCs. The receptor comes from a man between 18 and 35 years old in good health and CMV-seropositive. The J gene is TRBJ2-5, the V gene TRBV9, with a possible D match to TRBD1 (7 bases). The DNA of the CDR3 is TGTGCCAGAGACGACAGGGAGGAAGAGACCCAGTACTTC. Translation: CARDDREEETQYF. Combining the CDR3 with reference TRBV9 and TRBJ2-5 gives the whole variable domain DSGVTQTPKHLITATGQRVTLRCSPRSGDLSVYWYQQSLDQGLQFLIQYYNGEERAKGNILERFSAQQFPDLHSELNLSSLELGDSALYFCARDDREEETQYFGPGTRLLVL.